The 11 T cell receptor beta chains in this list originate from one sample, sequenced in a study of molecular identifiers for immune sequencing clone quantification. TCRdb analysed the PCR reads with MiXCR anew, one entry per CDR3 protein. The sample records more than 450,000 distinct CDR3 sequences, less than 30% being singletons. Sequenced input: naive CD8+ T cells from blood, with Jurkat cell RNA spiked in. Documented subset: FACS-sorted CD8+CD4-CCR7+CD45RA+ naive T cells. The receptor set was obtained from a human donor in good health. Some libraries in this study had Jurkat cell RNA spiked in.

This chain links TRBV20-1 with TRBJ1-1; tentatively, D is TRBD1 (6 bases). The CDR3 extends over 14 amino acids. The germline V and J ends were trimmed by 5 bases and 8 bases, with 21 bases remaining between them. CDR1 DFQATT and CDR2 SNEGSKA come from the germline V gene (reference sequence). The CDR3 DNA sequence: TGCAGTGCTCGATCAGGGGACGGACCGGTAGAAGCTTTCTTT. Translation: CSARSGDGPVEAFF.

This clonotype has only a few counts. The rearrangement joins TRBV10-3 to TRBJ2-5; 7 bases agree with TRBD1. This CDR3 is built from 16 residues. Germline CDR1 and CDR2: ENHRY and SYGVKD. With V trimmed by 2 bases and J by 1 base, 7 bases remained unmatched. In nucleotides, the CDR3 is TGTGCCATCAGTGAGGACAGGGTATATGGCCAAGAGACCCAGTACTTC. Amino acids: CAISEDRVYGQETQYF.

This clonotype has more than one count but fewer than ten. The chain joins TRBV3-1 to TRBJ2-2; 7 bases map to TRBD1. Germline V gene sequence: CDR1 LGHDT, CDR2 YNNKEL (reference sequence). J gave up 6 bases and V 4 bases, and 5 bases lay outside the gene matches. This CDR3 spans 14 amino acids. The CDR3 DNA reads TGTGCCAGCAGCCCAAAACAGGGGCCCGGGGAGCTGTTTTTT. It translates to CASSPKQGPGELFF. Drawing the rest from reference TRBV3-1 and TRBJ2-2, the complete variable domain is DTAVSQTPKYLVTQMGNDKSIKCEQNLGHDTMYWYKQDSKKFLKIMFSYNNKELIINETVPNRFSPKSPDKAHLNLHINSLELGDSAVYFCASSPKQGPGELFFGEGSRLTVL.

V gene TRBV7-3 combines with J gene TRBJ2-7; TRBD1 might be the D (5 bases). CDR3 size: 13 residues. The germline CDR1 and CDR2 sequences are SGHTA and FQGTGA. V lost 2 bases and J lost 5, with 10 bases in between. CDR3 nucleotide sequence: TGTGCCAGCAGCTTAGAGCCAGGGCACGAGCAGTACTTC. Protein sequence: CASSLEPGHEQYF.

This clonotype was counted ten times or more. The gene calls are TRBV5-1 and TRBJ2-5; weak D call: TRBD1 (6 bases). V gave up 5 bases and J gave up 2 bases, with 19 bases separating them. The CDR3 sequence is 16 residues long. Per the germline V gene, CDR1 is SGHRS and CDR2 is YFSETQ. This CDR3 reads CASRSGQTHPQETQYF. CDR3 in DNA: TGCGCCAGCAGGAGTGGACAGACCCATCCACAAGAGACCCAGTACTTC.

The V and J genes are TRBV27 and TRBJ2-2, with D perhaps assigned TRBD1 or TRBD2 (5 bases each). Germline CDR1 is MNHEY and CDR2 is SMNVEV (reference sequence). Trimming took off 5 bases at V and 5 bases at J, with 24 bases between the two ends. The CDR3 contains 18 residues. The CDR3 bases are TGTGCCAGCAGTCGACTGGGGGTCTCCGGGGCCGAAACCGGGGAGCTGTTTTTT. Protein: CASSRLGVSGAETGELFF.

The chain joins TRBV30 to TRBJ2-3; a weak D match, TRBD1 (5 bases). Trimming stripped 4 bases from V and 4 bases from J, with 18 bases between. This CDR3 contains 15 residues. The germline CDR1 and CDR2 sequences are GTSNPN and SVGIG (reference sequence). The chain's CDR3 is CAWTRLAGWADTQYF. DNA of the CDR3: TGTGCCTGGACGCGGTTGGCAGGGTGGGCAGATACGCAGTATTTT.

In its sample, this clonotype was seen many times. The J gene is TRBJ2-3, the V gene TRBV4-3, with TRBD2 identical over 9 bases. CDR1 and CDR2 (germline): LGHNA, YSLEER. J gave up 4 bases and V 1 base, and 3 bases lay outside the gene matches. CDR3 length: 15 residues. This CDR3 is CASSQGRGGADTQYF. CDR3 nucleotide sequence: TGCGCCAGCAGCCAAGGGCGGGGGGGCGCAGATACGCAGTATTTT.

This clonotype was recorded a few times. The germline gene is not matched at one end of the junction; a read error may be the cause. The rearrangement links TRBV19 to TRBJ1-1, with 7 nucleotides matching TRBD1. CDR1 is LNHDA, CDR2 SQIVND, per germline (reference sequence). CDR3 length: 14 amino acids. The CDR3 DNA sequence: TGTGCCAGTAGTACGACAGGGTTGAACACTGAAGCTTCCTTT. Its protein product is CASSTTGLNTEASF.

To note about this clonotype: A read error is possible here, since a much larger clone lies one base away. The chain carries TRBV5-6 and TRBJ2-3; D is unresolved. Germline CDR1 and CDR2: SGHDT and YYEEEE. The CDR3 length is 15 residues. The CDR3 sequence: CANSLVPDNTDTQYF. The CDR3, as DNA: TGTGCCAACAGCTTGGTTCCGGATAACACAGATACGCAGTATTTT.

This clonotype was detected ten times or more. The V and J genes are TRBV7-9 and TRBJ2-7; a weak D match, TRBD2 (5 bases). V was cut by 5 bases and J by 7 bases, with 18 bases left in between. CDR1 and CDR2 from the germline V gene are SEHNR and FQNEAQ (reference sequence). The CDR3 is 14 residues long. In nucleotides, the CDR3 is TGTGCCAGCAGCCCCCCAGGAGAGGGAAGAGAGCAGTACTTC. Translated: CASSPPGEGREQYF.